This note documents a single T cell receptor (beta chain) sequence. The data were obtained in a study of cytomegalovirus exposure and HLA in healthy donors. Germline-derived CDR1 and CDR2 are MDHEN and SYDVKM. The CDR3 spans 13 residues. V lost 6 bases to trimming and J lost 0 bases, with 8 bases between them. The assay was immunoSEQ multiplex PCR, and TCRdb's table has in-frame clones only and misses some. Among about 180,000 clones listed, 85% were seen once. Sequencing was carried out using PBMCs. The origin of this receptor is a man between 18 and 29 years old in good health and CMV-seropositive. The chain links TRBV28 to TRBJ1-1; no definite D call. The CDR3 DNA follows: TGTGCCAGCAGCTTAAACTTGAACACTGAAGCTTTCTTT. This gives the protein CASSLNLNTEAFF.